The T cell receptor beta chain under discussion was sequenced for a study of T cell clones after liver transplantation. Trimming cost V 0 bases and J 7 bases, with 10 bases left between them. Germline V lookup: CDR1 KGHSH, CDR2 LQKENI. The CDR3 runs to 13 residues. The study's findings and limits: Circulating graft-donor-reactive CD4 TCRbeta sequences fell significantly post-transplant in 5 of 8 subjects.

Generated by immunoSEQ multiplex PCR, the TCRdb table keeps only in-frame clones and is missing some. The table shows about 51,000 clones, with 80% to 90% occurring only once. A word on this clone: Its antigen is still unknown.

The chain recombines TRBV18 with TRBJ2-7; TRBD2 is a possible D gene (5 bases). The sample here was CD8+ T cells from blood, taken 12 months after liver transplant. The TCR sequence derives from a human patient who received a liver transplant. The graft donor may have given rise to some T cells. In DNA, the CDR3 is TGTGCCAGCTCACCACCCGGGCCGGGGGAGCAGTACTTC. The encoded protein is CASSPPGPGEQYF.